This T cell receptor beta chain was recorded in a study of CD8 T cells in Susac syndrome (dated by TCRdb to 2018 to 2020). Study-wide context: Whether CD8+ T cell activation and differentiation in Susac syndrome was antigen driven was tested using repertoire sequencing.

Peripheral blood CD8+ and CD4+ T cells from healthy donors, Susac syndrome patients and multiple sclerosis patients were profiled using high-throughput TCR beta sequencing. Healthy donors were included as age- and sex-matched controls. Bulk CD8+ and CD4+ T cells were purified by magnetic negative isolation, whereas CD8+ TEMRA cells were enriched by FACS. Blood was collected in EDTA tubes and processed within 24 hours, with PBMCs isolated through density gradient centrifugation. PBMCs intended for TCR sequencing were cryopreserved in liquid nitrogen and thawed later in a water bath at 37 degrees C. The sorted or isolated CD4+, CD8+ and CD8+ TEMRA cells had a purity of 90% or higher. V gives up 8 bases and J gives up 8 bases, and the segment between their germline ends measures 15 bases. Taken from cysteine to phenylalanine, the CDR3 has 12 residues. Only the CDR3 portion is preserved as DNA: 36 bases, with reading frame beginning at the first base. Reading the germline V gene gives CDR1 MDHEN and CDR2 SYDVKM.

RNA was extracted using the RNeasy kit, and about 0.45 to 1 microgram was reverse transcribed with random hexamers. The immunoSEQ multiplex PCR assay, covering 54 Vbeta and 13 Jbeta segments, was used to amplify TCR beta CDR3 regions. To correct PCR amplification bias, a synthetic template baseline was used for both primer optimization and computational correction. In the source study's methods: Reads were annotated to V, D and J genes according to IMGT and were analyzed with immunoSEQ Analyzer, with only productive sequences retained. To calculate clonality, Shannon entropy was normalized by log2 of the number of productive unique sequences and then subtracted from one. Public and private clones were assessed among the 100 most prevalent clones of each patient and control. Clones were defined as Susac-specific if absent from the healthy and MS cohorts, from 1052 published viral clones and from other ImmuneACCESS disease sequences. The public reads were reprocessed in TCRdb via fastp at Q25 and MiXCR, keeping in-frame beta chains. Merged by CDR3 protein, the rows form single entries marked with the most common genes and DNA. These V and J calls are TCRdb output, not the study's own analysis. This sample comprises roughly 180,000 distinct CDR3 sequences, approximately 94% of them detected only once. Clones ranked in the top ten supply over 0.08% of the sample.

Summary of the overall study and its limitations: The study acknowledged that relatively few individuals were included in the TCR sequencing and HLA analysis.

About this clonotype itself: The antigen this receptor binds is unknown. No clone much larger than this one lies a single base away; base qualities are absent.

The sample was CD4+ T cells from PBMCs. The source of this sequence is a human donor in good health. The chain is assembled from TRBV28 and TRBJ2-5, with no D gene named confidently. The sequence in DNA is TGTGCCAGCGGCAGCAACTGGGTAACCCAGTACTTC. Translated, this is CASGSNWVTQYF. The full variable domain, completed from the reference TRBV28 and TRBJ2-5 proteins outside the CDR3, reads DVKVTQSSRYLVKRTGEKVFLECVQDMDHENMFWYRQDPGLGLRLIYFSYDVKMKEKGDIPEGYSVSREKKERFSLILESASTNQTSMYLCASGSNWVTQYFGPGTRLLVL.